Listed here is a single T cell receptor (beta chain). Researchers took RNA transcripts and amplified the TCR beta CDR3 regions from them. Researchers ran a first-round RT-PCR on the TCR CDR3 using the HTBI primer set. One entry per CDR3 protein results from TCRdb running MiXCR on the multiplex PCR reads. The sample consists of 560,000 or so distinct CDR3 sequences, 20% of them appearing once. The study excluded patients with uncontrolled infection, other autoimmune disease, pregnancy or lactation. CDR3 length: 15 residues. CDR1 and CDR2 from the germline V gene are SEHNR and FQNEAQ (reference sequence). Trimming shortened V by 5 bases and J by 2 bases, and 15 bases separated the two germline ends. The sample comes from a study of T cells in Graves' hyperthyroidism and ophthalmopathy.

The chain carries TRBV7-9 and TRBJ2-5; no clear D gene. The receptor comes from a man aged 35 to 55 with Graves' ophthalmopathy. The sequenced sample consisted of blood. CDR3 loop: CASSRSGPRQETQYF. In DNA form, the CDR3 reads TGTGCCAGCAGCCGTTCCGGACCCAGGCAAGAGACCCAGTACTTC. Supplemented by reference TRBV7-9 and TRBJ2-5, the full variable domain reads DTGVSQNPRHKITKRGQNVTFRCDPISEHNRLYWYRQTLGQGPEFLTYFQNEAQLEKSRLLSDRFSAERPKGSFSTLEIQRTEQGDSAMYLCASSRSGPRQETQYFGPGTRLLVL.